These 29 T cell receptor beta chains share one sample of origin, sequenced in a study of shared clonotypes between healthy human individuals. Profiling relied on immunoSEQ multiplex PCR, and the TCRdb table lists in-frame clones only, not all of them. The sample shows more than 550,000 clones, less than 95% of them seen only once. Specimen: memory CD8+ T cells from PBMCs. Noted subset: CD45RO+ cells pooled with CCR7-negative TemRA cells. The receptors come from a man between 18 and 29 years old in good health. Some clones in this sample may be carry-over from other donors' samples.

The J gene is TRBJ2-7, the V gene TRBV27; TRBD1 might be the D (7 bases). V was cut by 0 bases and J by 5 bases, with 14 bases left in between. Germline lookup yields CDR1 MNHEY and CDR2 SMNVEV (reference sequence). CDR3 length: 15 residues. The CDR3 DNA reads as TGTGCCAGCAGTTTATCGGGGGGCGACAGGGACGAGCAGTACTTC. This codes for CASSLSGGDRDEQYF.

This clone was seen only once. The rearrangement joins TRBV15 to TRBJ1-1, with unresolved D. With 0 bases removed from V and 1 base from J, the gap between germline ends came to 9 bases. CDR3 length equals 15 residues. CDR1 and CDR2 (germline): LNHNV, YYDKDF (reference sequence). The DNA for the CDR3 is TGTGCCACCAGCAGAGAGGGTTGGGGGAACACTGAAGCTTTCTTT. Protein: CATSREGWGNTEAFF.

This clone was picked up one time. V is TRBV19 and J is TRBJ2-1, with TRBD1 identical over 9 bases. Germline CDR1 LNHDA, CDR2 SQIVND (reference sequence). The CDR3 has 13 residues. Trimming cost V 3 bases and J 7 bases; bases outside gene matches: 1. CDR3 coding DNA: TGTGCCAGTAGTATCGACAGGGGGAATGAGCAGTTCTTC. Protein product: CASSIDRGNEQFF.

This chain links TRBV10-2 with TRBJ1-2; 11 bases fit TRBD1. After removal of 8 bases from V and 8 bases from J, the junction contained 10 bases not matched to a gene. The CDR3 consists of 14 residues. Germline-derived CDR1 and CDR2 are WSHSY and SAAADI. CDR3 in DNA: TGCGCCAGCTACGCGGACAGGGGGCTTCGAGGCTACACCTTC. Encoded protein: CASYADRGLRGYTF.

The chain uses TRBV13 and TRBJ2-5, with D perhaps matching TRBD1 or TRBD2 (5 bases each). The V end lost 4 bases, the J end lost 5 bases, and 11 bases lay between the germline ends. CDR1 is PRHDT, CDR2 FYEKMQ, per germline (reference sequence). The CDR3 extends over 13 amino acids. The CDR3 region has the DNA TGTGCCAGCAGCTCGGGACGGGGTGAGACCCAGTACTTC. Translation gives CASSSGRGETQYF. The full variable domain, in which reference TRBV13 and TRBJ2-5 provide the parts outside the CDR3, is AAGVIQSPRHLIKEKRETATLKCYPIPRHDTVYWYQQGPGQDPQFLISFYEKMQSDKGSIPDRFSAQQFSDYHSELNMSSLELGDSALYFCASSSGRGETQYFGPGTRLLVL.

This chain joins TRBV4-3 and TRBJ2-2; no clear D. Germline V gene data show CDR1 as LGHNA and CDR2 as YSLEER. This CDR3 comprises 14 residues. The ends were cut back, 1 base at V and 6 bases at J, with 9 bases in the middle. The CDR3, as DNA: TGCGCCAGCAGCCAAGGGGAAGGGTCCGGGGAGCTGTTTTTT. Translated, it gives CASSQGEGSGELFF.

The rearrangement joins TRBV28 to TRBJ2-5, with 7 nucleotides matching TRBD1. This CDR3 region has 13 residues. The germline CDR1 and CDR2 sequences are MDHEN and SYDVKM. The junction had 6 bases not matched to a gene; V was cut back by 7 bases and J by 4 bases. The CDR3 DNA sequence: TGTGCCAGCAAGAGAAGGGGGCGAGAGACCCAGTACTTC. Its protein is CASKRRGRETQYF. Filled out from reference TRBV28 and TRBJ2-5, the complete variable domain reads DVKVTQSSRYLVKRTGEKVFLECVQDMDHENMFWYRQDPGLGLRLIYFSYDVKMKEKGDIPEGYSVSREKKERFSLILESASTNQTSMYLCASKRRGRETQYFGPGTRLLVL.

As DNA, the CDR3 is TGTGCCAGCAGCCGCCCGGGGGTCGGGAACTCTGGGGCCAACGTCCTGACTTTC. Its translation: CASSRPGVGNSGANVLTF. This rearrangement joins TRBV5-6 to TRBJ2-6, with a possible D match to TRBD2 (6 bases). Trimming cost V 4 bases and J 0 bases, with 17 bases left between them. Germline-derived CDR1 and CDR2 are SGHDT and YYEEEE. CDR3 size: 18 residues.

V is TRBV28 and J is TRBJ1-2, with D maybe TRBD1 (5 bases). From germline, CDR1 is MDHEN and CDR2 SYDVKM. CDR3 length equals 18 residues. The germline V and J ends were trimmed by 1 base and 2 bases, with 20 bases remaining between them. CDR3 sequence (DNA): TGTGCCAGCAGTTTATCGGGCCTGACAGATCGTCTGAACTATGGCTACACCTTC. This codes for CASSLSGLTDRLNYGYTF.

The chain carries TRBV4-2 and TRBJ1-6, with D possibly being TRBD1 (5 bases). The germline V gene encodes CDR1 LGHNA and CDR2 YNFKEQ. The CDR3 runs to 15 residues. V lost 2 bases to trimming and J lost 5 bases, with 10 bases between them. The CDR3: CASSQYDSHNSPLHF. The CDR3 DNA reads as TGTGCCAGCAGCCAATACGACAGCCATAATTCACCCCTCCACTTT.

The V call is TRBV5-6, the J call TRBJ2-5; maybe TRBD1 (6 bases). The CDR3 is 14 residues long. In germline, CDR1 is SGHDT, CDR2 YYEEEE. Trimming pared 2 bases from V and 9 bases from J, leaving 17 bases between. The CDR3 nucleotides read TGTGCCAGCAGCTTCTATTCAGGGGTTGTGGCCCAGTACTTC. Translation: CASSFYSGVVAQYF.

The chain links TRBV28 to TRBJ2-1; D is ambiguous. CDR1 MDHEN and CDR2 SYDVKM come from the germline V gene. V was shortened by 5 bases and J by 3 bases, with 11 bases between the two germline ends. CDR3 length: 14 amino acids. The CDR3 here is CASSPWASYNEQFF. In DNA, the CDR3 is TGTGCCAGCAGTCCATGGGCTAGCTACAATGAGCAGTTCTTC.

This clone appeared a single time. The chain recombines TRBV6-5 with TRBJ2-1; possible D gene TRBD2, 6 bases. The CDR3 sequence is 15 residues long. The germline V gene has CDR1 MNHEY and CDR2 SVGAGI. V was cut by 2 bases and J by 8 bases, with 16 bases left in between. CDR3 in amino acids: CASSYLHGSTDEQFF. The CDR3 DNA follows: TGTGCCAGCAGTTACCTCCACGGGAGTACGGATGAGCAGTTCTTC.

The chain employs TRBV5-4 and TRBJ2-5; 9 bases line up with TRBD1. The CDR3 is 15 residues long. Germline loops: CDR1 SGHNT, CDR2 YYREEE (reference sequence). Trimming took 3 bases from V and 5 from J; bases not matched to a gene: 8. In DNA, the CDR3 is TGTGCCAGCAGCTATAACGGACAGGGGATGGAGACCCAGTACTTC. This gives the protein CASSYNGQGMETQYF.

In DNA, the CDR3 is TGTGCCAGCAGCTTAGCGGACATCTCCTACGAGCAGTACTTC. Translation gives CASSLADISYEQYF. The chain employs TRBV11-2 and TRBJ2-5; perhaps TRBD1 as D (5 bases). The J call is doubtful: the DNA matches TRBJ2-7 better. Germline assignment: CDR1 SGHAT and CDR2 FQNNGV. The CDR3 has 14 amino acids.

The V gene is TRBV6-1, the J gene TRBJ2-7; 7 nucleotides agree with TRBD1. The CDR3 runs 12 residues. V shed 10 bases and J 3 bases; nucleotides not matched to a gene: 6. CDR1 and CDR2 (germline): MNHNS, SASEGT. Here the CDR3 DNA reads TGTGCCACCCACAGGGGCCTCTACGAGCAGTACTTC. Protein product: CATHRGLYEQYF.

The CDR3 protein is CASSNAGGLAAEQYF. The DNA of the CDR3 is TGTGCCAGCAGTAATGCCGGAGGACTAGCAGCCGAGCAGTACTTC. The chain joins TRBV6-5 to TRBJ2-7; 8 bases fit TRBD2. The CDR3 has 15 amino acids. Losses at the gene ends were 5 bases for V and 6 bases for J; bases not matched to a gene: 12. Per the germline V gene, CDR1 is MNHEY and CDR2 is SVGAGI.

This chain uses TRBV2 with TRBJ2-5; 14 nucleotides match TRBD2. Germline lookup yields CDR1 SNHLY and CDR2 FYNNEI. The CDR3 has 16 residues. V was pared by 6 bases and J by 4 bases, with 7 bases of the junction left unmatched. The CDR3 here is CASRSRLAGGSETQYF. CDR3 in DNA: TGTGCCAGCAGGTCTCGACTAGCGGGAGGGTCAGAGACCCAGTACTTC.

This clone has a single count. V is TRBV6-5 and J is TRBJ2-7; the D is unclear. CDR1 is MNHEY and CDR2 is SVGAGI in the germline V gene. The V gene lost 6 bases and the J gene lost 6 bases, with 12 bases spanning the gap. The CDR3 covers 12 residues. DNA for the CDR3: TGTGCCAGCAGCGCCCGTGTGGGCGAGCAGTACTTC. Amino acids: CASSARVGEQYF.

The chain combines TRBV7-3 with TRBJ2-5, with D perhaps TRBD2 (7 bases). CDR3 length: 15 residues. Between the trimmed V and J ends, which lost 2 bases and 1 base, there was a span of 11 bases. The V gene's germline CDR1 is SGHTA and CDR2 FQGTGA. For the CDR3, the DNA is TGTGCCAGCAGCTTAGGCGGGGGCCGCCAAGAGACCCAGTACTTC. Amino acid sequence: CASSLGGGRQETQYF.

The CDR3 DNA reads TGTGCCAGCAGTTCGATTTCGGGACAGTACACCGGGGAGCTGTTTTTT. This sequence encodes CASSSISGQYTGELFF. The chain has TRBV28 and TRBJ2-2; the match to TRBD1 covers 7 bases. The CDR3 runs to 16 residues. CDR1 is MDHEN, CDR2 SYDVKM, per germline. The junction had 8 bases not matched to a gene; V was cut back by 4 bases and J by 3 bases. The full variable domain, rest sourced from reference TRBV28 and TRBJ2-2, is DVKVTQSSRYLVKRTGEKVFLECVQDMDHENMFWYRQDPGLGLRLIYFSYDVKMKEKGDIPEGYSVSREKKERFSLILESASTNQTSMYLCASSSISGQYTGELFFGEGSRLTVL.

Points on this clone: The sample contains more than one DNA sequence encoding this CDR3. The chain combines TRBV9 with TRBJ2-7; D ambiguous. This CDR3 has 14 amino acids. V shed 0 bases and J shed 2 bases, with 9 bases lying between them. From germline, CDR1 is SGDLS and CDR2 YYNGEE. CDR3 loop: CASSVGRTPYEQYF. CDR3 DNA: TGTGCCAGCAGCGTAGGTCGGACCCCCTACGAGCAGTACTTC.

The J gene is TRBJ2-7, the V gene TRBV27, with TRBD2 matching 7 bases. J gave up 2 bases and V 5 bases, and 6 bases lay outside the gene matches. The CDR3 is made up of 14 amino acids. The germline V gene has CDR1 MNHEY and CDR2 SMNVEV (reference sequence). CDR3 amino acids: CASSPGLVPYEQYF. The CDR3 region has the DNA TGTGCCAGCAGTCCCGGACTAGTCCCCTACGAGCAGTACTTC.

This chain joins TRBV23-1 and TRBJ2-5; no firm D call. TRBV23-1 is an ORF for which the function is uncertain. This CDR3 comprises 16 residues. Trimming stripped 0 bases from V and 5 bases from J, with 16 bases between. This CDR3 reads CASSQSLRPAPETQYF. The CDR3, as DNA: TGCGCCAGCAGTCAATCGTTGAGGCCCGCACCGGAGACCCAGTACTTC.

The chain uses TRBV4-1 and TRBJ1-5; D gene ambiguous. V was cut by 0 bases and J by 2 bases, with 5 bases left in between. CDR1 is MGHRA, CDR2 YSYEKL, per germline. This CDR3 contains 14 residues. For the CDR3, the DNA is TGCGCCAGCAGCCAAGACTGGGGCAATCAGCCCCAGCATTTT. Protein sequence: CASSQDWGNQPQHF.

The V and J genes are TRBV2 and TRBJ2-1, with D perhaps TRBD1 (6 bases). The CDR3 covers 16 residues. The V end was cut by 7 bases, the J end by 12 bases, with 28 bases between. Looked up from germline, CDR1 is SNHLY and CDR2 is FYNNEI. The CDR3 DNA reads TGTGCCAGCATCGGACAGCTCACAACCCCCTACAAGGGGCAGTTCTTC. This translates into CASIGQLTTPYKGQFF.

This clone has a handful of counts. The CDR3 nucleotides are TGTGCAAGTCGCTCCCCCCACGCGGGAGTAAGATGCGATGAGCAGTTCTTC. This encodes CASRSPHAGVRCDEQFF. V is TRBV12-2 and J is TRBJ2-1; TRBD2, as called in the table, went unchecked against the DNA. TRBV12-2 is noted as a pseudogene. The CDR3 has 17 residues.

The chain employs TRBV28 and TRBJ1-1; possibly TRBD1 for D (6 bases). The length of the CDR3 is 14 residues. V lost 3 bases, J lost 3 bases, and 11 bases lay in between. Per the germline V gene, CDR1 is MDHEN and CDR2 is SYDVKM. CDR3 DNA: TGTGCCAGCAGTTTGCACAGGGTGTACACTGAAGCTTTCTTT. As protein: CASSLHRVYTEAFF.

J is TRBJ1-2 and V is TRBV7-2; 9 bases fit TRBD1. The CDR3 has 15 residues. Germline-derived CDR1 and CDR2 are SGHTA and FQGNSA. After removal of 3 bases from V and 8 bases from J, the junction contained 10 bases not matched to a gene. In DNA form, the CDR3 reads TGTGCCAGCAGCTTTGGCCCAGGGACAGGGCGAGGCTACACCTTC. Its translation is CASSFGPGTGRGYTF. The full variable domain, with the rest looked up from reference TRBV7-2 and TRBJ1-2, is GAGVSQSPSNKVTEKGKDVELRCDPISGHTALYWYRQSLGQGLEFLIYFQGNSAPDKSGLPSDRFSAERTGGSVSTLTIQRTQQEDSAVYLCASSFGPGTGRGYTFGSGTRLTVV.